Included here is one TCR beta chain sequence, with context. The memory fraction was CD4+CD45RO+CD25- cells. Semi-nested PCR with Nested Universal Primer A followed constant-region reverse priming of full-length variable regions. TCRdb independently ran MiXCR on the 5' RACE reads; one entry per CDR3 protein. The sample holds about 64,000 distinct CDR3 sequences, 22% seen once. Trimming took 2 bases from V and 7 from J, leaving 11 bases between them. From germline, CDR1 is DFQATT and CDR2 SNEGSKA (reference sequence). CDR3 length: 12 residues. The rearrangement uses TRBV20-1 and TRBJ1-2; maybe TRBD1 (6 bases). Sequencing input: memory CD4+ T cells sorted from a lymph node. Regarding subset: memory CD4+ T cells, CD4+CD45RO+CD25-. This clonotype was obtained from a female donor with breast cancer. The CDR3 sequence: CSARKGGSGYTF. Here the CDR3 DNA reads TGCAGTGCTAGAAAGGGGGGAAGTGGCTACACCTTC.